The entry that follows covers one TCR beta chain sequence. Its antigen is unknown. The data derive from a study of immune evolution from preneoplasia to lung adenocarcinoma. Findings and limits, study-wide: Highest clonality occurred in KRAS-mutant, not EGFR-mutant or double wild-type, nodules. Clonality was highest in normal lung, lower in later-stage lesions apparently. Normal lung had the highest top T cell clone frequencies.

Histologic diagnosis was independently verified by two lung pathologists. Data came from immunoSEQ multiplex PCR; TCRdb stores just in-frame clones and leaves some out. The table records under 7,500 clones, roughly three quarters of them present only once. Germline loops: CDR1 MNHEY, CDR2 SVGAGI. This CDR3 has 13 residues. V was pared by 2 bases and J by 2 bases, with 7 bases between. Sequences were obtained from FFPE minimally invasive lung adenocarcinoma tissue. The origin of this receptor is a person aged 50-75 years with lung adenocarcinoma. The chain links TRBV6-5 to TRBJ2-7; a possible D gene is TRBD1 (6 bases). The CDR3, as DNA: TGTGCCAGCAGTTACCGGGACACCTACGAGCAGTACTTC. Its protein product is CASSYRDTYEQYF.